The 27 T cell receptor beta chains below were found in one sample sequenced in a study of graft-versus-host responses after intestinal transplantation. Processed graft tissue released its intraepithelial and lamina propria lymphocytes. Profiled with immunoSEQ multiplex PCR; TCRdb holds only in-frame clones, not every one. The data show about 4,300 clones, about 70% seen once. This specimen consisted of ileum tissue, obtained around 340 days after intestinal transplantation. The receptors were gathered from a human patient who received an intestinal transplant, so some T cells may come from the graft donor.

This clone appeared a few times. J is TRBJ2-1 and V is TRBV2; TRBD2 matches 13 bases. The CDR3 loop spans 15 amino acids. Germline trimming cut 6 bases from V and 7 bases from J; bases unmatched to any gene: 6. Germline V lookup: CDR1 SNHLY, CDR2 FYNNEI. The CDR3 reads CASRATSGRWNEQFF. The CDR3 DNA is TGTGCCAGCAGGGCGACTAGCGGGAGGTGGAATGAGCAGTTCTTC.

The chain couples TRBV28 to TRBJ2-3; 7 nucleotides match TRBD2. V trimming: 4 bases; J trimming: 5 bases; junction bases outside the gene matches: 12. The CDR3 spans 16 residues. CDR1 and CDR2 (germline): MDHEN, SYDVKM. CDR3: CASSSTSFPLVDTQYF. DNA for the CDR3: TGTGCCAGCAGTTCGACTAGCTTCCCTCTAGTAGATACGCAGTATTTT.

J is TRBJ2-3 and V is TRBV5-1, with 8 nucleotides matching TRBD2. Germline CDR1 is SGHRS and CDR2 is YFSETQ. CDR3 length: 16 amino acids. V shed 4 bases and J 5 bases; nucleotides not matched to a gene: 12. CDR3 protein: CASSGAAGGVGDTQYF. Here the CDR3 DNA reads TGCGCCAGCAGCGGGGCGGCGGGGGGTGTAGGAGATACGCAGTATTTT.

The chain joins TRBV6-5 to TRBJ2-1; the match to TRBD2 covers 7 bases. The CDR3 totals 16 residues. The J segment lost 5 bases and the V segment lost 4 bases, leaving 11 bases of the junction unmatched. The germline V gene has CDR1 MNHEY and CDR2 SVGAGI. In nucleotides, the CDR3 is TGTGCCAGCAGTTCCCCAGCGGGATTCGTCGACAATGAGCAGTTCTTC. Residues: CASSSPAGFVDNEQFF.

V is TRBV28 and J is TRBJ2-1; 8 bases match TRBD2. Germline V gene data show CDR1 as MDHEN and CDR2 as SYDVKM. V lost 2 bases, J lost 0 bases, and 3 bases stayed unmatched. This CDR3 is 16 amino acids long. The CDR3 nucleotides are TGTGCCAGCAGTTTAGGCGGGGGGAGCTCCTACAATGAGCAGTTCTTC. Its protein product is CASSLGGGSSYNEQFF. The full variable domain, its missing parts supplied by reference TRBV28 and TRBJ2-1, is DVKVTQSSRYLVKRTGEKVFLECVQDMDHENMFWYRQDPGLGLRLIYFSYDVKMKEKGDIPEGYSVSREKKERFSLILESASTNQTSMYLCASSLGGGSSYNEQFFGPGTRLTVL.

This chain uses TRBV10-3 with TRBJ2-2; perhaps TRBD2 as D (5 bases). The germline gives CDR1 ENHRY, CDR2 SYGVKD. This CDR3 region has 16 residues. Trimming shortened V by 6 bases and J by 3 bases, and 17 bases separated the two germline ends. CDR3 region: CAISPSGLGDTGELFF. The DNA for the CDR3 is TGTGCCATCAGCCCAAGTGGGTTGGGAGACACCGGGGAGCTGTTTTTT.

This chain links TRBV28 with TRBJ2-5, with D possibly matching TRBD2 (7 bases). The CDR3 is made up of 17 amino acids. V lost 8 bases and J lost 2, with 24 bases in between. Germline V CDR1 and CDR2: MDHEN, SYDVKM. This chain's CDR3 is CASSPRGAEEFQETQYF. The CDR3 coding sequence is TGTGCCAGCTCCCCCCGGGGGGCGGAGGAGTTTCAAGAGACCCAGTACTTC. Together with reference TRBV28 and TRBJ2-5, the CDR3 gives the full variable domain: DVKVTQSSRYLVKRTGEKVFLECVQDMDHENMFWYRQDPGLGLRLIYFSYDVKMKEKGDIPEGYSVSREKKERFSLILESASTNQTSMYLCASSPRGAEEFQETQYFGPGTRLLVL.

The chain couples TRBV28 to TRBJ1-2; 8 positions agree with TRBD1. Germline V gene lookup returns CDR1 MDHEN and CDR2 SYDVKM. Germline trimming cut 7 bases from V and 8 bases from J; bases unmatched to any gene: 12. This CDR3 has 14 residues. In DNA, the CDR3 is TGTGCCAGCACTCCGACAGGGGCGGGATACGGCTACACCTTC. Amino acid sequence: CASTPTGAGYGYTF.

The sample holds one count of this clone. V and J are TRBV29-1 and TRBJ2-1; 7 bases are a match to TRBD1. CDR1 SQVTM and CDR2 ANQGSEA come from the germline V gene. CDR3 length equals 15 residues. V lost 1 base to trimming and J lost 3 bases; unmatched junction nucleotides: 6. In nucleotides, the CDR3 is TGCAGCGTTGAAGGAGGGGGCAACCTCTACAATGAGCAGTTCTTC. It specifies CSVEGGGNLYNEQFF.

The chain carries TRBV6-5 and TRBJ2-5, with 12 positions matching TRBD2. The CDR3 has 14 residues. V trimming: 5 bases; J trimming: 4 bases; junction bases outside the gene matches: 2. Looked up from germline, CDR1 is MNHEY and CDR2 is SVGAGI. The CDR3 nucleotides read TGTGCCAGCAGTAGACTAGCGGGAGTAGAGACCCAGTACTTC. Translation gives CASSRLAGVETQYF.

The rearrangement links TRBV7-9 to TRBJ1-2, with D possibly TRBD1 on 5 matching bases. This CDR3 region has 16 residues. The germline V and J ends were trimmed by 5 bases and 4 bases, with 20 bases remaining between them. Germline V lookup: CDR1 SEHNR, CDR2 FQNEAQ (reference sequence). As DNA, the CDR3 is TGTGCCAGCAGCAACGATTGGGGGAGGGGAGGCTATGGCTACACCTTC. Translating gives CASSNDWGRGGYGYTF. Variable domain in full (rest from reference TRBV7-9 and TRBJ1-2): DTGVSQNPRHKITKRGQNVTFRCDPISEHNRLYWYRQTLGQGPEFLTYFQNEAQLEKSRLLSDRFSAERPKGSFSTLEIQRTEQGDSAMYLCASSNDWGRGGYGYTFGSGTRLTVV.

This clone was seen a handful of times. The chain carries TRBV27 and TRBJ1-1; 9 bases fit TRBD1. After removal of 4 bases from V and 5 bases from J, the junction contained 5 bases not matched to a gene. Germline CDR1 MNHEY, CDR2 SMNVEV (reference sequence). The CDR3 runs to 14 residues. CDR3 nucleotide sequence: TGTGCCAGCAGTTCGTCGGACAGGGGAACTGAAGCTTTCTTT. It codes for CASSSSDRGTEAFF.

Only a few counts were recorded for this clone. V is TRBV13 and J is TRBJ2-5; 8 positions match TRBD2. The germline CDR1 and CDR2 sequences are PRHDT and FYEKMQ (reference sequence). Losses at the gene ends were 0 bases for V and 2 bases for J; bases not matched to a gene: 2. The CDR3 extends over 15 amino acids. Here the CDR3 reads CASSLGRGAQETQYF. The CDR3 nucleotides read TGTGCCAGCAGCTTAGGGCGGGGGGCGCAAGAGACCCAGTACTTC.

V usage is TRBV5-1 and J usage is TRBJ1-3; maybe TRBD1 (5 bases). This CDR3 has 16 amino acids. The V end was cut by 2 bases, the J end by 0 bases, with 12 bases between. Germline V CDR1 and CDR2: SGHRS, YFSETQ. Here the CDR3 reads CASSFLGLHSGNTIYF. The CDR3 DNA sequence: TGCGCCAGCAGCTTCTTGGGACTCCACTCTGGAAACACCATATATTTT.

Here the CDR3 reads CASSSADREVEGYTF. CDR3 DNA sequence: TGTGCCAGCAGCTCCGCTGACAGGGAGGTCGAGGGCTACACCTTC. The gene calls are TRBV7-9 and TRBJ1-2; 7 nucleotides agree with TRBD1. The CDR3 sequence is 15 residues long. With 4 bases clipped from V and 8 bases from J, the junction kept 13 bases outside the gene matches. The germline gives CDR1 SEHNR, CDR2 FQNEAQ (reference sequence).

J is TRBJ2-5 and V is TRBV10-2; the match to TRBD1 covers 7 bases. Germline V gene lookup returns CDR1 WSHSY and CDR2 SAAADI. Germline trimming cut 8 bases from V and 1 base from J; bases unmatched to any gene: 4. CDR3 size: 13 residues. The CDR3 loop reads CASGGQPQETQYF. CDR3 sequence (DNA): TGCGCCAGCGGGGGACAGCCCCAAGAGACCCAGTACTTC.

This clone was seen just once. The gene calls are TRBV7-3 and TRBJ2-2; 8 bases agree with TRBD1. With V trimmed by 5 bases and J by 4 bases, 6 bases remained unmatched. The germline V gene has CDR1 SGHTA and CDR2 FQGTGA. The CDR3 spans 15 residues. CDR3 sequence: CASSPQGAGTGELFF. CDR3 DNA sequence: TGTGCCAGCAGCCCGCAGGGGGCGGGCACCGGGGAGCTGTTTTTT.

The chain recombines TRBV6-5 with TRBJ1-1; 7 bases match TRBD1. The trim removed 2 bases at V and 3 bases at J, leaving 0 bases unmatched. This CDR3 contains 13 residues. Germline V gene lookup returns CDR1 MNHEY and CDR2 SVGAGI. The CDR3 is CASSYRGHTEAFF. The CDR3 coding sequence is TGTGCCAGCAGTTACAGGGGGCACACTGAAGCTTTCTTT.

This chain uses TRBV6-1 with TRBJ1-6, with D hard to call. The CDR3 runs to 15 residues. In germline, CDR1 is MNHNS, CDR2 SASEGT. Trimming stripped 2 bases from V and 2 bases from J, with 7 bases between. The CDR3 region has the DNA TGTGCCAGCAGTGAACAGTTAACCTATAATTCACCCCTCCACTTT. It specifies CASSEQLTYNSPLHF.

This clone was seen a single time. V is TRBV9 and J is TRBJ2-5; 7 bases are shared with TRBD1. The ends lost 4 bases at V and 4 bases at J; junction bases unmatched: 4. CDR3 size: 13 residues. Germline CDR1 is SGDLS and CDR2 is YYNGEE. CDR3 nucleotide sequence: TGTGCCAGCAGCTTGACAGGGACAGAGACCCAGTACTTC. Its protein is CASSLTGTETQYF.

CDR3 DNA: TGTGCCAGCAGCGAACGGGAGGGCCCCTACAATGAGCAGTTCTTC. Translated, it gives CASSEREGPYNEQFF. This sequence joins TRBV9 and TRBJ2-1; 8 nucleotides match TRBD2. Germline trimming cut 3 bases from V and 2 bases from J; bases unmatched to any gene: 4. CDR1 is SGDLS, CDR2 YYNGEE, per germline. The CDR3 is 15 amino acids. Looking up the rest from reference TRBV9 and TRBJ2-1 gives the full variable domain: DSGVTQTPKHLITATGQRVTLRCSPRSGDLSVYWYQQSLDQGLQFLIQYYNGEERAKGNILERFSAQQFPDLHSELNLSSLELGDSALYFCASSEREGPYNEQFFGPGTRLTVL.

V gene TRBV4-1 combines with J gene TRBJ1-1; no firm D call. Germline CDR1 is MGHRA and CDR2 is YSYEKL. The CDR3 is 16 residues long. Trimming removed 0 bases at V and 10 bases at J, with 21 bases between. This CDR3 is CASSQDSAGGLFVAFF. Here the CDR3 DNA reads TGCGCCAGCAGCCAAGATTCAGCCGGAGGTCTTTTCGTAGCTTTCTTT.

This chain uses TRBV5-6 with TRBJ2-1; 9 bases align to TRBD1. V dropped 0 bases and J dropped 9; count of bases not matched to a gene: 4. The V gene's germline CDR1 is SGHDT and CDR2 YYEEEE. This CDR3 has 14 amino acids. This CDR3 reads CASSLVVTGGEQFF. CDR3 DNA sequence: TGTGCCAGCAGCTTGGTAGTGACAGGGGGTGAGCAGTTCTTC.

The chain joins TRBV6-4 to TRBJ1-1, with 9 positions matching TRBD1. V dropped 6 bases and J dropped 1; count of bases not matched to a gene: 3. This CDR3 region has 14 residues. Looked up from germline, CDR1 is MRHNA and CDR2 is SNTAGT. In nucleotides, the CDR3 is TGTGCCAGCAGCGAGGGACAGGGGAACACTGAAGCTTTCTTT. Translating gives CASSEGQGNTEAFF.

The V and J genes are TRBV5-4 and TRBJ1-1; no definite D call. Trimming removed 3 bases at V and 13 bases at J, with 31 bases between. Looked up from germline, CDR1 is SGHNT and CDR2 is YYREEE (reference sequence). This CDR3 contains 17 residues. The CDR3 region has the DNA TGTGCCAGCAGCTCCCCACTAGGTGGGTTGCTGGGTATACGGAGTTTCTTT. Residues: CASSSPLGGLLGIRSFF.

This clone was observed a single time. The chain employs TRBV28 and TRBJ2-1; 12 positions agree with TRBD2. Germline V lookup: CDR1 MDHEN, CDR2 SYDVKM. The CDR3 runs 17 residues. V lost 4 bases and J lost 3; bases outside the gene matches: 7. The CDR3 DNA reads TGTGCCAGCAGTTCCTCTAGCGGGAGGGCCGGCTACAATGAGCAGTTCTTC. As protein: CASSSSSGRAGYNEQFF.

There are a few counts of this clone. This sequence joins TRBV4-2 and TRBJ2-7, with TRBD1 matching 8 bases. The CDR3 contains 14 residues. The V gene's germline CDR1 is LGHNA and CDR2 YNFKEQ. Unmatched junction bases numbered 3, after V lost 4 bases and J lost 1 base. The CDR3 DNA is TGTGCCAGCAGCCCTGGACAGGGATCCTACGAGCAGTACTTC. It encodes CASSPGQGSYEQYF.